The 30 T cell receptor beta chains given below trace back to one sample, sequenced in a study of cytomegalovirus exposure and HLA in healthy donors. The primer mix had 60 Vbeta and 13 Jbeta primers. Repertoires were generated with immunoSEQ multiplex PCR, while TCRdb's copy carries only in-frame clones and drops some. This sample yields 50,000 or so clones, of which around 82% are seen a single time; 2.5% to 3.5% belongs to the top ten. Specimen: PBMCs. The receptors derive from a woman aged 18-29 years in good health and CMV-seronegative.

This sequence joins TRBV10-2 and TRBJ2-1; 11 bases map to TRBD2. This CDR3 region has 16 residues. CDR1 is WSHSY and CDR2 is SAAADI in the germline V gene. With 6 bases clipped from V and 8 bases from J, the junction kept 12 bases outside the gene matches. The CDR3 sequence: CASRAGLAELFYEQFF. For the CDR3, the DNA is TGCGCCAGCAGGGCGGGACTAGCGGAGCTTTTCTATGAGCAGTTCTTC.

V and J are TRBV29-1 and TRBJ1-1; no definite D call. The CDR3 loop spans 11 amino acids. Germline V gene lookup returns CDR1 SQVTM and CDR2 ANQGSEA. The V gene lost 6 bases and the J gene lost 8 bases, with 13 bases spanning the gap. The DNA for the CDR3 is TGCAGCGTCTCAAGAGGGCCGGAAGCTTTCTTT. It yields the protein CSVSRGPEAFF.

The genes are TRBV11-2 and TRBJ1-1, with 10 bases fitting TRBD1. This CDR3 region has 15 residues. From germline, CDR1 is SGHAT and CDR2 FQNNGV. V gave up 5 bases and J gave up 6 bases; unmatched junction bases: 9. The CDR3 loop is CASSTWDRGFPEAFF. The CDR3 bases are TGTGCCAGCAGCACGTGGGACAGGGGATTCCCTGAAGCTTTCTTT.

This rearrangement joins TRBV2 to TRBJ2-5, with 9 bases aligning to TRBD2. Germline V CDR1 and CDR2: SNHLY, FYNNEI. V trimming: 6 bases; J trimming: 3 bases; junction bases outside the gene matches: 2. The CDR3 is made up of 13 amino acids. The CDR3 DNA follows: TGTGCCAGCAGGGCTAGCGGGAAAGAGACCCAGTACTTC. This gives the protein CASRASGKETQYF.

This chain links TRBV28 with TRBJ1-2, with 11 nucleotides matching TRBD1. The germline V gene has CDR1 MDHEN and CDR2 SYDVKM. CDR3 size: 15 residues. The trim removed 7 bases at V and 4 bases at J, leaving 8 bases unmatched. The CDR3 bases are TGTGCCAGCACCCCTGGACAGGGGGCCGGCTATGGCTACACCTTC. Amino acids: CASTPGQGAGYGYTF.

This rearrangement joins TRBV28 to TRBJ1-1, with 7 bases that match TRBD1. There are 15 residues in the CDR3. CDR1 MDHEN and CDR2 SYDVKM come from the germline V gene. V was clipped by 6 bases and J by 1 base; unmatched bases: 8. CDR3 DNA sequence: TGTGCCAGCAGCCTGGGACAGTGGAGGAACACTGAAGCTTTCTTT. As protein: CASSLGQWRNTEAFF.

This chain connects TRBV28 to TRBJ2-1, with 7 positions matching TRBD1. The length of the CDR3 is 17 residues. From germline, CDR1 is MDHEN and CDR2 SYDVKM. V trimming: 10 bases; J trimming: 6 bases; junction bases outside the gene matches: 21. The CDR3 spells CATEKGAGPYSINEQFF. The CDR3 DNA follows: TGTGCCACCGAGAAGGGGGCAGGGCCGTATTCCATCAATGAGCAGTTCTTC.

The chain employs TRBV28 and TRBJ2-7; TRBD2 matches 7 bases. The CDR3 totals 15 residues. Germline assignment: CDR1 MDHEN and CDR2 SYDVKM. V dropped 6 bases and J dropped 6; count of bases not matched to a gene: 14. The CDR3 is CASSTHRGRASEQYF. In DNA form, the CDR3 reads TGTGCCAGCAGCACCCATCGGGGGAGGGCTTCCGAGCAGTACTTC.

This clone has just a few counts. This chain uses TRBV15 with TRBJ2-7; TRBD1 might be the D (8 bases). The V end lost 8 bases, the J end lost 3 bases, and 14 bases lay between the germline ends. Germline-derived CDR1 and CDR2 are LNHNV and YYDKDF (reference sequence). CDR3 length: 13 amino acids. The CDR3 nucleotides read TGTGCCACCGGGAGGGACAGGAGCTACGAGCAGTACTTC. Translating it yields CATGRDRSYEQYF.

The chain uses TRBV5-4 and TRBJ2-7, with D perhaps TRBD1 (6 bases). V was shortened by 2 bases and J by 5 bases, with 17 bases between the two germline ends. The CDR3 has 15 residues. Per the germline V gene, CDR1 is SGHNT and CDR2 is YYREEE (reference sequence). As DNA, the CDR3 is TGTGCCAGCAGCTTCCGACAGGCGCGACCCCACGAGCAGTACTTC. It yields the protein CASSFRQARPHEQYF.

This clone came up a few times. The chain employs TRBV10-3 and TRBJ2-1; D gene uncertain. CDR3 length: 13 residues. Germline V gene lookup returns CDR1 ENHRY and CDR2 SYGVKD. The V gene lost 0 bases and the J gene lost 8 bases, with 8 bases spanning the gap. This chain's CDR3 is CAISESSWHEQFF. CDR3 bases: TGTGCCATCAGTGAGTCGTCTTGGCATGAGCAGTTCTTC.

The rearrangement joins TRBV4-1 to TRBJ2-7; possibly TRBD2 for D (5 bases). Germline CDR1 is MGHRA and CDR2 is YSYEKL. V was cut by 2 bases and J by 1 base, with 12 bases left in between. This CDR3 spans 15 amino acids. The DNA for the CDR3 is TGCGCCAGCAGCCAACTCACTAGGGCTTCCTACGAGCAGTACTTC. The encoded protein is CASSQLTRASYEQYF.

V and J are TRBV10-1 and TRBJ2-3; 8 bases line up with TRBD2. The CDR3 sequence is 15 residues long. V shed 6 bases, J shed 0 bases, and the junction held 5 bases outside the gene matches. CDR1 is WNHNN and CDR2 is SYGVQD in the germline V gene (reference sequence). The chain's CDR3 is CASSATSGSTDTQYF. CDR3 nucleotides: TGCGCCAGCAGCGCCACTAGCGGAAGCACAGATACGCAGTATTTT.

V gene TRBV6-4 combines with J gene TRBJ2-1, with D tentatively TRBD2 (7 bases). There are 15 residues in the CDR3. Trimming removed 6 bases at V and 1 base at J, with 13 bases between. The germline V gene encodes CDR1 MRHNA and CDR2 SNTAGT. The CDR3 DNA reads TGTGCCAGCAGCGGGGAGGGGGGATCCTACAATGAGCAGTTCTTC. Residues: CASSGEGGSYNEQFF.

The chain combines TRBV6-5 with TRBJ2-7, with 7 nucleotides matching TRBD2. Losses at the gene ends were 7 bases for V and 5 bases for J; bases not matched to a gene: 14. Germline CDR1 is MNHEY and CDR2 is SVGAGI. The CDR3 sequence is 15 residues long. CDR3 sequence: CASTHRRTRLHEQYF. In DNA, the CDR3 is TGTGCCAGCACTCACCGGAGGACTAGACTCCACGAGCAGTACTTC.

This sequence joins TRBV19 and TRBJ1-1; the match to TRBD1 covers 9 bases. V dropped 7 bases and J dropped 1; count of bases not matched to a gene: 7. The CDR3 totals 15 residues. Germline V gene data show CDR1 as LNHDA and CDR2 as SQIVND (reference sequence). CDR3 loop: CASNPSTGGNTEAFF. In DNA, the CDR3 is TGTGCCAGTAACCCCTCGACAGGGGGGAACACTGAAGCTTTCTTT.

The chain links TRBV9 to TRBJ2-5, with 11 positions matching TRBD1. The CDR3 is made up of 16 amino acids. The V segment lost 4 bases and the J segment 5 bases; nucleotides outside the gene matches: 10. Germline V gives CDR1 SGDLS, CDR2 YYNGEE. The CDR3 spells CASSRRRDRGTETQYF. Written as DNA, the CDR3 is TGTGCCAGCAGCAGACGCCGGGACAGGGGGACTGAGACCCAGTACTTC.

The J gene is TRBJ1-1, the V gene TRBV9, with D possibly TRBD1 on 6 matching bases. Germline V gene data show CDR1 as SGDLS and CDR2 as YYNGEE. V dropped 4 bases and J dropped 3 bases, with 13 bases sitting between them. CDR3 size: 14 residues. This chain's CDR3 is CASSPEGGDTEAFF. DNA of the CDR3: TGTGCCAGCAGCCCCGAAGGGGGGGACACTGAAGCTTTCTTT.

The chain employs TRBV19 and TRBJ2-2; 12 positions agree with TRBD2. The CDR3 is made up of 17 amino acids. Germline V gene sequence: CDR1 LNHDA, CDR2 SQIVND (reference sequence). The V gene end was trimmed by 7 bases and the J gene end by 5 bases; junction bases not matched to a gene: 11. The chain's CDR3 is CASTGRLAGDWTGELFF. The DNA for the CDR3 is TGTGCCAGTACCGGTCGACTAGCGGGAGATTGGACCGGGGAGCTGTTTTTT.

The J gene is TRBJ2-3, the V gene TRBV4-2; 7 bases fit TRBD2. Trimming cost V 1 base and J 5 bases; bases outside gene matches: 9. The CDR3 spans 16 residues. Germline CDR1 LGHNA, CDR2 YNFKEQ. Here the CDR3 reads CASSQAFRREQDTQYF. The DNA of the CDR3 is TGTGCCAGCAGCCAAGCCTTCCGGCGGGAGCAAGATACGCAGTATTTT.

This clone was picked up a small number of times. This sequence joins TRBV27 and TRBJ1-1, with D possibly TRBD1 on 5 matching bases. V was cut by 5 bases and J by 6 bases, with 13 bases left in between. The CDR3 has 13 amino acids. Germline V gene lookup returns CDR1 MNHEY and CDR2 SMNVEV (reference sequence). The chain's CDR3 is CASSQSTVPEAFF. CDR3 DNA: TGTGCCAGCAGTCAATCGACAGTTCCTGAAGCTTTCTTT.

The chain recombines TRBV27 with TRBJ1-5, with a weak D call TRBD1 (6 bases). The CDR3 loop spans 16 amino acids. The V gene's germline CDR1 is MNHEY and CDR2 SMNVEV (reference sequence). V was pared by 5 bases and J by 0 bases, with 14 bases between. CDR3 sequence: CASSSRTVYSNQPQHF. For the CDR3, the DNA is TGTGCCAGCAGTAGCCGGACAGTTTATAGCAATCAGCCCCAGCATTTT.

The rearrangement uses TRBV2 and TRBJ1-1; tentative D call: TRBD1 (5 bases). V was pared by 8 bases and J by 6 bases, with 7 bases between. Germline loops: CDR1 SNHLY, CDR2 FYNNEI. CDR3 length equals 10 residues. CDR3 residues: CASAGPEAFF. CDR3 in DNA: TGTGCCAGCGCGGGACCTGAAGCTTTCTTT.

The V and J genes are TRBV11-2 and TRBJ2-3, with TRBD1 as a possible D gene (6 bases). The CDR3 length is 14 residues. Per germline, CDR1 SGHAT and CDR2 FQNNGV. V gave up 5 bases and J gave up 1 base, with 10 bases separating them. The DNA of the CDR3 is TGTGCCAGCAGCAAGGGACAAGGCACAGATACGCAGTATTTT. Protein: CASSKGQGTDTQYF. The whole variable domain, filled in from reference TRBV11-2 and TRBJ2-3, reads EAGVAQSPRYKIIEKRQSVAFWCNPISGHATLYWYQQILGQGPKLLIQFQNNGVVDDSQLPKDRFSAERLKGVDSTLKIQPAKLEDSAVYLCASSKGQGTDTQYFGPGTRLTVL.

The gene calls are TRBV6-4 and TRBJ2-1; D is possibly TRBD1 (7 bases). The CDR3 loop spans 15 amino acids. Germline CDR1 and CDR2: MRHNA and SNTAGT. The V end was cut by 1 base, the J end by 7 bases, with 14 bases between. In nucleotides, the CDR3 is TGTGCCAGCAGTGACTTACGATCAGGGGGGAATGAGCAGTTCTTC. This translates into CASSDLRSGGNEQFF.

This clone was seen a handful of times. The gene calls are TRBV7-9 and TRBJ1-4; the match to TRBD1 covers 9 bases. The germline CDR1 and CDR2 sequences are SEHNR and FQNEAQ (reference sequence). Trimming took 3 bases from V and 5 from J; bases not matched to a gene: 1. The CDR3 has 14 amino acids. The CDR3 reads CASSFGQGNEKLFF. As DNA, the CDR3 is TGTGCCAGCAGCTTCGGACAGGGGAATGAAAAACTGTTTTTT. The entire variable domain, with the rest obtained from reference TRBV7-9 and TRBJ1-4, is as follows: DTGVSQNPRHKITKRGQNVTFRCDPISEHNRLYWYRQTLGQGPEFLTYFQNEAQLEKSRLLSDRFSAERPKGSFSTLEIQRTEQGDSAMYLCASSFGQGNEKLFFGSGTQLSVL.

This clone is medium-sized (0.01 to 0.1%). Other nucleotide sequences in the sample specify the same CDR3. V is TRBV6-4 and J is TRBJ2-1; a possible D gene is TRBD2 (6 bases). Trimming shortened V by 0 bases and J by 0 bases, and 6 bases separated the two germline ends. The length of the CDR3 is 15 residues. Germline CDR1 and CDR2: MRHNA and SNTAGT. CDR3 DNA: TGTGCCAGCAGTGACTCTAGCGGCTCCTACAATGAGCAGTTCTTC. Protein sequence: CASSDSSGSYNEQFF.

The chain combines TRBV30 with TRBJ2-3, with 7 bases aligning to TRBD1. The CDR3 covers 15 residues. The trim removed 5 bases at V and 2 bases at J, leaving 10 bases unmatched. Germline V gene data show CDR1 as GTSNPN and CDR2 as SVGIG (reference sequence). CDR3 in amino acids: CAWGDRPAFTDTQYF. As DNA, the CDR3 is TGTGCCTGGGGGGACAGACCAGCTTTCACAGATACGCAGTATTTT.

The DNA for the CDR3 is TGTGCCAGCAGTTTCGGGACAGAGACCTACGAGCAGTACTTC. The encoded protein is CASSFGTETYEQYF. The chain joins TRBV6-5 to TRBJ2-7; TRBD1 matches 7 bases. The V gene's germline CDR1 is MNHEY and CDR2 SVGAGI. The CDR3 has 14 amino acids. With 4 bases clipped from V and 2 bases from J, the junction kept 5 bases outside the gene matches.

This chain joins TRBV28 and TRBJ2-3; TRBD1 might be the D (6 bases). Germline V gene sequence: CDR1 MDHEN, CDR2 SYDVKM. The CDR3 is made up of 14 amino acids. V gave up 5 bases and J gave up 5 bases, with 14 bases separating them. The CDR3 coding sequence is TGTGCCAGCAGTGAAGGGGGAGTAGGAGATACGCAGTATTTT. As protein: CASSEGGVGDTQYF.